What follows describes a single T cell receptor beta chain. Its antigen remains unidentified. These data belong to a study of cytomegalovirus exposure and HLA in healthy donors. Findings and limits, study-wide: There were some public TCRs occurring in many donors, but most TCR sequences were rare. There were over 150 TCR beta chains listed as cytomegalovirus-associated. Reportedly, fewer N-insertions than the approximately 650-donor mean appeared in an Asian-associated ancestry cluster in a later analysis.

This PCR relied on a set of 60 Vbeta primers and 13 Jbeta primers. TCRdb keeps only in-frame clones here, not all; method: immunoSEQ multiplex PCR. The data show tens of thousands of clones, about 67% seen once. The specimen sequenced was PBMCs. The receptor's source is a man aged 30 to 45 in good health and CMV-seronegative.

The DNA for the CDR3 is TGTGCCAGCAGTTTACTAAGCACAGATACGCAGTATTTT. Its translation: CASSLLSTDTQYF. This chain connects TRBV27 to TRBJ2-3, with D uncertain. The V gene lost 2 bases and the J gene lost 0 bases, with 3 bases spanning the gap. The CDR3 contains 13 residues. Germline V gene data show CDR1 as MNHEY and CDR2 as SMNVEV (reference sequence).